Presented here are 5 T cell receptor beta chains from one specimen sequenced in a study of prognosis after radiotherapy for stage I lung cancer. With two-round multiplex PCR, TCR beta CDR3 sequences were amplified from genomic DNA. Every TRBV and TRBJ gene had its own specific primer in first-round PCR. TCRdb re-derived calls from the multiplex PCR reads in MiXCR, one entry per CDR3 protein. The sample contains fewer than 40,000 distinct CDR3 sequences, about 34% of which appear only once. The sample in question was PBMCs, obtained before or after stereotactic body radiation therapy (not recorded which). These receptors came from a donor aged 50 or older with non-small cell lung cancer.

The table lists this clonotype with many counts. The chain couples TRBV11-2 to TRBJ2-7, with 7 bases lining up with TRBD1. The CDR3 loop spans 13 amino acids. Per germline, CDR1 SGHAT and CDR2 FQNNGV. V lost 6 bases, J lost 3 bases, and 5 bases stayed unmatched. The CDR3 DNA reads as TGTGCCAGCAGATTCAGACAGGGCTACGAGCAGTACTTC. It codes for CASRFRQGYEQYF.

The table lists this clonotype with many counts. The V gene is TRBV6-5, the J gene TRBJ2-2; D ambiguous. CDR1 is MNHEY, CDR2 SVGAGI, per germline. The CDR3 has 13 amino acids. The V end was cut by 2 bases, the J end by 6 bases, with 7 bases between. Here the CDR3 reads CASSYQLPGELFF. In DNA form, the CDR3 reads TGTGCCAGCAGTTACCAGCTCCCCGGGGAGCTGTTTTTT.

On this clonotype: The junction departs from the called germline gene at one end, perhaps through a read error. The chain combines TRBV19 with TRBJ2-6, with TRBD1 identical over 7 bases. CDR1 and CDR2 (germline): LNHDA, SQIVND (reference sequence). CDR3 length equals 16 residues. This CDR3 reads CASTTGSASVANVLTF. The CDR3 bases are TGTGCCAGTACGACAGGGAGCGCCTCTGTGGCCAACGTCCTGACTTTC.

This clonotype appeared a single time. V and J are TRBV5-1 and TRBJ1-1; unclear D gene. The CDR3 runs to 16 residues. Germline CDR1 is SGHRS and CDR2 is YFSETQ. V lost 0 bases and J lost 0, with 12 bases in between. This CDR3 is CASSLEVPTVNTEAFF. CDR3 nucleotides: TGCGCCAGCAGCTTGGAGGTACCCACGGTGAACACTGAAGCTTTCTTT.

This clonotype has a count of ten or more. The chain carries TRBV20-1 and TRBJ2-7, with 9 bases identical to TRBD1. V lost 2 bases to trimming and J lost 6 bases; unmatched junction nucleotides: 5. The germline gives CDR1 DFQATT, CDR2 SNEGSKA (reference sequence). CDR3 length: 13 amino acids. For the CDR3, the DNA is TGCAGTGCTAGACAGCCGGGACAGGGCGAGCAGTACTTC. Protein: CSARQPGQGEQYF.